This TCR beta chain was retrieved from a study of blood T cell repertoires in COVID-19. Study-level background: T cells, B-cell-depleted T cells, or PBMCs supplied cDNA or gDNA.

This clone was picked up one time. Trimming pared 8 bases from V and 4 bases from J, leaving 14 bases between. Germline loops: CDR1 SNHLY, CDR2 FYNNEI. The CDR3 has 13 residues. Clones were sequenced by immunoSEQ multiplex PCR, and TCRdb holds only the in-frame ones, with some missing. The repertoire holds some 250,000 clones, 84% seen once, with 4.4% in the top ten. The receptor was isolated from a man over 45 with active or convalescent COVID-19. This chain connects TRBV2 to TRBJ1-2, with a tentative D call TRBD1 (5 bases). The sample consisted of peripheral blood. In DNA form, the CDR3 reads TGTGCCAGCCCCGGGAGGGGAGCCTATGGCTACACCTTC. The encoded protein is CASPGRGAYGYTF.